This T cell receptor beta chain was sequenced for a study of blood T cells in healthy people across ages. Study observations and caveats: It was found that TCR beta diversity correlated strongly with the percentage of naive T cells. When one million T cells were used, diversity estimates were thought to be underestimates.

A second about 7 to 12 cycle PCR used barcoded and J-beta primers. One entry per CDR3 protein results from TCRdb running MiXCR on the 5' RACE reads. The repertoire has around 1,900,000 distinct CDR3 sequences, more than 35% of them found once; the top ten carry roughly 23%. Trimming cost V 7 bases and J 0 bases, with 16 bases left between them. The CDR3 runs 17 residues. Germline V lookup: CDR1 MNHNS, CDR2 SASEGT. Peripheral blood from each donor was collected in a volume of approximately 9.5 milliliters. The sample holds a few counts of this clonotype. The target antigen is unknown. This chain uses TRBV6-1 with TRBJ1-6; D is uncertain. This clonotype was obtained from a human donor in good health. Sequencing was performed on blood. Written as DNA, the CDR3 is TGTGCCAGCACCCCGAAGGAAGGATTCTCCTATAATTCACCCCTCCACTTT. Translating it yields CASTPKEGFSYNSPLHF.